The next 7 T cell receptor beta chains were all read from a single sample in a study of shared clonotypes between healthy human individuals. Profiling relied on immunoSEQ multiplex PCR, and the TCRdb table lists in-frame clones only, not all of them. The sample yields 150,000 to 200,000 clones, about 93% seen once. The specimen was naive CD4+ T cells sorted from blood. Subset defined: CD45RA+ positively selected. Receptors were obtained from a woman aged 30 to 39 in good health.

The chain links TRBV28 to TRBJ1-1; D unresolved. Per germline, CDR1 MDHEN and CDR2 SYDVKM. This CDR3 region has 12 residues. Deletions cut 6 bases from V and 10 bases from J, with 15 bases between. The CDR3: CASRGGRSVAFF. As DNA, the CDR3 is TGTGCCAGCAGGGGAGGGCGGAGTGTAGCTTTCTTT.

This chain connects TRBV29-1 to TRBJ2-7; D is ambiguous. Germline CDR1 reads SQVTM; CDR2 reads ANQGSEA. V shed 8 bases and J shed 2 bases, with 22 bases lying between them. The CDR3 spans 15 residues. The CDR3 is CSKECLANAPYEQYF. Here the CDR3 DNA reads TGCAGCAAAGAATGCCTGGCGAACGCCCCCTACGAGCAGTACTTC.

The rearrangement joins TRBV2 to TRBJ2-3; 8 bases map to TRBD2. The CDR3 is 17 amino acids. Germline assignment: CDR1 SNHLY and CDR2 FYNNEI. The V segment lost 5 bases and the J segment 0 bases; nucleotides outside the gene matches: 10. CDR3 coding DNA: TGTGCCAGCAGTACAAGCCGCGGGAGGCCTAGCACAGATACGCAGTATTTT. Its translation: CASSTSRGRPSTDTQYF. The variable domain in full, with the rest retrieved from reference TRBV2 and TRBJ2-3, is EPEVTQTPSHQVTQMGQEVILRCVPISNHLYFYWYRQILGQKVEFLVSFYNNEISEKSEIFDDQFSVERPDGSNFTLKIRSTKLEDSAMYFCASSTSRGRPSTDTQYFGPGTRLTVL.

The rearrangement joins TRBV28 to TRBJ2-5; 8 bases are a match to TRBD1. The last part of the DNA fits TRBJ2-7 better; the J call may be wrong. The length of the CDR3 is 14 residues. Germline CDR1 MDHEN, CDR2 SYDVKM. CDR3 DNA sequence: TGTGCCAGCAGTCTCCGGGACAGGCTTTACGAGCAGTACTTC. It translates to CASSLRDRLYEQYF.

The chain links TRBV6-5 to TRBJ2-7, with D tentatively TRBD1 (5 bases). CDR1 and CDR2 from the germline V gene are MNHEY and SVGAGI. This CDR3 comprises 14 residues. With 6 bases removed from V and 0 bases from J, the gap between germline ends came to 12 bases. The CDR3 here is CASRTDSDSYEQYF. CDR3 nucleotides: TGTGCCAGCAGAACAGACAGCGACTCCTACGAGCAGTACTTC.

This clone has just one count. This chain connects TRBV4-1 to TRBJ1-5, with 7 bases fitting TRBD1. V was clipped by 5 bases and J by 1 base; unmatched bases: 8. This CDR3 comprises 16 residues. Germline CDR1 is MGHRA and CDR2 is YSYEKL. CDR3 sequence: CASSIAGGVSNQPQHF. The CDR3 bases are TGCGCCAGCAGCATCGCAGGGGGGGTAAGCAATCAGCCCCAGCATTTT.

This clone was counted a few times. The chain employs TRBV19 and TRBJ1-3; tentative D call: TRBD1 (5 bases). Germline CDR1 reads LNHDA; CDR2 reads SQIVND (reference sequence). Trimming stripped 3 bases from V and 0 bases from J, with 15 bases between. This CDR3 is 17 amino acids long. Here the CDR3 reads CASSIRGTSNSGNTIYF. The DNA for the CDR3 is TGTGCCAGTAGTATCCGGGGCACTAGCAACTCTGGAAACACCATATATTTT.